Listed below are T cell receptor beta chains from one sample, sequenced in a study of T cells in Graves' hyperthyroidism and ophthalmopathy. One entry per CDR3 protein results from TCRdb running MiXCR on the multiplex PCR reads. Altogether 460,000 or so distinct CDR3 sequences are present, approximately 15% being singletons, with the ten largest covering less than 20%. The sequenced sample was blood. The source is a woman aged 18 to 35 with Graves' hyperthyroidism. The CDR3 runs from the conserved cysteine through the conserved F or W. Fields, in order: V gene, clone size, J gene, D gene, CDR3 DNA, CDR3 protein. A D gene is named only where the DNA matches it firmly. The size field is filled for only some rows; it gives once, few, many or a size class.

V: TRBV2; size: many; J: TRBJ1-1; D: -; DNA: TGTGCCAGCACGCCCGACGGGGCCGAGGACACTGAAGCTTTCTTT; CDR3: CASTPDGAEDTEAFF
V: TRBV3-1; size: many; J: TRBJ1-2; D: -; DNA: TGTGCCAGCAGCTCACCCCGGGGGGGGGCAGGCTATGGCTACACCTTC; CDR3: CASSSPRGGAGYGYTF
V: TRBV19; size: -; J: TRBJ2-1; D: -; DNA: TGTGCCAGTAGTCCGTCGGCGGTGCCGTCACATGAGCAGTTCTTC; CDR3: CASSPSAVPSHEQFF
V: TRBV29-1; size: many; J: TRBJ1-5; D: -; DNA: TGCAGCGTGGGGGCTAATCAGCCCCAGCATTTT; CDR3: CSVGANQPQHF
V: TRBV3-1; size: many; J: TRBJ2-1; D: -; DNA: TGTGCCAGCAGCCCACAAGGGAGACTCTACAATGAGCAGTTCTTC; CDR3: CASSPQGRLYNEQFF
V: TRBV3-1; size: many; J: TRBJ1-1; D: -; DNA: TGTGCCAGCAGCCAATGGGGACCCACTGAAGCTTTCTTT; CDR3: CASSQWGPTEAFF
V: TRBV20-1; size: many; J: TRBJ2-5; D: -; DNA: TGCAGTGCTGACGGGGGCAGCGAGACCCAGTACTTC; CDR3: CSADGGSETQYF
V: TRBV7-9; size: few; J: TRBJ1-2; D: -; DNA: TGTGCCAGCAGCCCGAAGGCAGCCGGGCCGAAGGGAGGCTACACCTTC; CDR3: CASSPKAAGPKGGYTF
V: TRBV30; size: many; J: TRBJ2-5; D: TRBD1; DNA: TGTGCCTGGAGTTCATCCGGGACAGGGGGCGGGGAGACCCAGTACTTC; CDR3: CAWSSSGTGGGETQYF
V: TRBV12-3/TRBV12-4; size: many; J: TRBJ2-5; D: -; DNA: TGTGCCAGCACCCCGACCGGGACCAAAGAGACCCAGTACTTC; CDR3: CASTPTGTKETQYF
V: TRBV19; size: -; J: TRBJ1-1; D: -; DNA: TGTGTCAGTACTAAGGATTTGAACACTGAAGCTTTCTTT; CDR3: CVSTKDLNTEAFF
V: TRBV19; size: many; J: TRBJ2-1; D: -; DNA: TGTGCCAGTAGTATAGGTGGGACTCCACGCTCCTACAATGAGCAGTTCTTC; CDR3: CASSIGGTPRSYNEQFF
V: TRBV25-1; size: -; J: TRBJ2-1; D: TRBD2; DNA: TGTGCCAGCGGCGGGGGCTACAATGAGCAGTTCTTC; CDR3: CASGGGYNEQFF